The sequence of this T cell receptor beta chain was determined in a study of cytomegalovirus exposure and HLA in healthy donors. Looking at the study overall: Out of 150 million to 200 million T cells, an earlier analysis found about 120 million unique TCR beta sequences in total.

This CDR3 spans 15 amino acids. The J segment lost 0 bases and the V segment lost 1 base, leaving 1 base of the junction unmatched. Per the germline V gene, CDR1 is SGHTA and CDR2 is FQGNSA. PCR employed 60 Vbeta and 13 Jbeta primers. The table came from immunoSEQ multiplex PCR; TCRdb's copy has only in-frame clones and leaves some out. This sample yields about 140,000 clones, of which about 84% are seen a single time; around 3.2% belongs to the top ten. The source material was PBMCs. V gene TRBV7-2 combines with J gene TRBJ2-3; 7 nucleotides match TRBD2. The TCR sequence derives from a male donor in good health and CMV-seronegative. Written as DNA, the CDR3 is TGTGCCAGCAGCTTAGTCGGGAGGAGCACAGATACGCAGTATTTT. Protein: CASSLVGRSTDTQYF. The full variable domain, rest sourced from reference TRBV7-2 and TRBJ2-3, is GAGVSQSPSNKVTEKGKDVELRCDPISGHTALYWYRQSLGQGLEFLIYFQGNSAPDKSGLPSDRFSAERTGGSVSTLTIQRTQQEDSAVYLCASSLVGRSTDTQYFGPGTRLTVL.